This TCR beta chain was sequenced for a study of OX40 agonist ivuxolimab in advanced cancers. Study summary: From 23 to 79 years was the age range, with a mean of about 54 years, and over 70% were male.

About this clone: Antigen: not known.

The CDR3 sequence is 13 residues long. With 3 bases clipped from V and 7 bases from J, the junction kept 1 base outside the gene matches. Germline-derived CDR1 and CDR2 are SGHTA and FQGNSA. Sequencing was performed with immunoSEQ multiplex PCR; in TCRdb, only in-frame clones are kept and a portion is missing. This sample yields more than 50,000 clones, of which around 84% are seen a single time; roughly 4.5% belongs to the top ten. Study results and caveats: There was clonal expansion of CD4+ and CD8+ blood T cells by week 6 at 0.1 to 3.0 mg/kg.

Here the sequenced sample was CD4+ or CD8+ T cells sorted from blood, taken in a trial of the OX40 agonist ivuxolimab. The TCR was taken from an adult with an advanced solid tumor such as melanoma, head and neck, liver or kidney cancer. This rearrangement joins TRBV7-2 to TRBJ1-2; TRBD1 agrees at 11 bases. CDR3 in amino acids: CASSLGQGGGYTF. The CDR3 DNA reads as TGTGCCAGCAGCTTGGGACAGGGGGGTGGCTACACCTTC. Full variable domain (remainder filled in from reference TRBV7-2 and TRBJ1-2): GAGVSQSPSNKVTEKGKDVELRCDPISGHTALYWYRQSLGQGLEFLIYFQGNSAPDKSGLPSDRFSAERTGGSVSTLTIQRTQQEDSAVYLCASSLGQGGGYTFGSGTRLTVV.